The sequence of this T cell receptor beta chain was determined in a study of blood T cell repertoires in COVID-19. Clones were sequenced by immunoSEQ multiplex PCR, and TCRdb holds only the in-frame ones, with some missing. The sample has about 240,000 clones, around 86% seen once. The specimen was peripheral blood. The TCR originated in a woman aged 55-70 years with active or convalescent COVID-19.

CDR3 nucleotides: TGTGCCAGCTCTCTGATGGTGGCGGCTAACTATGGCTACACCTTC. Its translation is CASSLMVAANYGYTF. The chain carries TRBV18 and TRBJ1-2, with D uncertain. Trimming shortened V by 6 bases and J by 0 bases, and 14 bases separated the two germline ends. The CDR3 loop spans 15 amino acids. Germline V gives CDR1 KGHSH, CDR2 LQKENI.